Following are 6 T cell receptor beta chains from one sample sequenced in a study of CXCR3 chemokines and chemotherapy response in bladder cancer. TCRdb re-derived calls from the PCR reads in MiXCR, one entry per CDR3 protein. The sample carries roughly 2,200 distinct CDR3 sequences, approximately 16% recorded once. This specimen was acquired from a patient whose treatment included neoadjuvant chemotherapy. These receptors were obtained from a human donor with bladder cancer that responded to neoadjuvant chemotherapy.

The rearrangement joins TRBV6-5 to TRBJ2-4; 7 nucleotides agree with TRBD2. V shed 2 bases, J shed 8 bases, and the junction held 0 bases outside the gene matches. The CDR3 loop spans 12 amino acids. Germline CDR1 MNHEY, CDR2 SVGAGI. The CDR3 here is CASSYGGDIQYF. Written as DNA, the CDR3 is TGTGCCAGCAGTTACGGGGGGGACATTCAGTACTTC.

This clonotype is categorized as large. This CDR3 is CASTRPLQLGGYNEQFF. CDR3 sequence (DNA): TGTGCCAGCACCCGGCCGCTCCAACTAGGCGGCTACAATGAGCAGTTCTTC. The chain is built from TRBV6-2 or TRBV6-3 and TRBJ2-1; TRBD2 might be the D (5 bases). Germline loops: CDR1 MNHEY, CDR2 SVGEGT. V was pared by 7 bases and J by 3 bases, with 22 bases between. There are 17 residues in the CDR3.

This clonotype was detected only a few times. The rearrangement uses TRBV20-1 and TRBJ2-1, with D unresolved. CDR1 is DFQATT and CDR2 is SNEGSKA in the germline V gene (reference sequence). The CDR3 sequence is 15 residues long. Trimming cost V 0 bases and J 6 bases, with 15 bases left between them. The CDR3 loop is CSAREPKTPVNEQFF. The CDR3, as DNA: TGCAGTGCTAGAGAACCTAAAACACCCGTCAATGAGCAGTTCTTC.

A word on this clonotype: A far larger clone is one base from this, pointing to a likely read error. V and J are TRBV6-2 or TRBV6-3 and TRBJ1-2, with D possibly being TRBD1 (5 bases). V lost 5 bases and J 7 bases, leaving 26 bases between the germline ends. This CDR3 contains 17 residues. Per the germline V gene, CDR1 is MNHEY and CDR2 is SVGEGT. In DNA, the CDR3 is TGTGCCAGCAGTCACAAAAGGGACGGCTCCCCCGGCCGTGGCTACACCTTC. Amino acids: CASSHKRDGSPGRGYTF.

Notes on this clonotype: A read error is likely, as this CDR3 ends without the conserved phenylalanine or tryptophan. The DNA is left out, because the CDR3 cannot be placed on it with certainty; the CDR3 is given as TCRdb lists it. The J gene is TRBJ1-5, the V gene TRBV7-9. Germline assignment: CDR1 SEHNR and CDR2 FQNEAQ (reference sequence). From its first to its last residue, the CDR3 has 14 amino acids. This CDR3 reads CASAMAQGNQPLHL.

This clonotype was seen a few times. The CDR3 nucleotides read TGTGCCAGCAGTTTTAGGGGCACTAGTCAGCCCCAGCATTTT. It translates to CASSFRGTSQPQHF. The chain is built from TRBV12-3 or TRBV12-4 and TRBJ1-5; a possible D gene is TRBD1 (5 bases). The CDR3 has 14 residues. The ends were cut back, 3 bases at V and 6 bases at J, with 12 bases in the middle.